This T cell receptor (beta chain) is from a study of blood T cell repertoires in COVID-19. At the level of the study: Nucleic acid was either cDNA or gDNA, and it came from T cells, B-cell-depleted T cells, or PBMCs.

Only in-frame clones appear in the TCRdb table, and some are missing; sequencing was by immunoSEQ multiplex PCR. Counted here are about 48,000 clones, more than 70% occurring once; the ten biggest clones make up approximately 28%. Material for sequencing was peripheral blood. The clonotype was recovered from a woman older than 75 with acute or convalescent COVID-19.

The CDR3 bases are TGCGCCAGCAGCCTCGTCGCGTCGAACACCGGGGAGCTGTTTTTT. It yields the protein CASSLVASNTGELFF. This chain connects TRBV5-1 to TRBJ2-2; D not certain. CDR1 is SGHRS and CDR2 is YFSETQ in the germline V gene. The CDR3 runs 15 residues. Between the trimmed V and J ends, which lost 4 bases and 0 bases, there was a span of 10 bases. Filled out from reference TRBV5-1 and TRBJ2-2, the complete variable domain reads KAGVTQTPRYLIKTRGQQVTLSCSPISGHRSVSWYQQTPGQGLQFLFEYFSETQRNKGNFPGRFSGRQFSNSRSEMNVSTLELGDSALYLCASSLVASNTGELFFGEGSRLTVL.